This TCR beta chain was profiled in a study of T cells in Graves' hyperthyroidism and ophthalmopathy. Notes on this clonotype: Antigen: not known.

Trimming cost V 1 base and J 8 bases, with 18 bases left between them. The CDR3 loop spans 15 amino acids. Germline lookup yields CDR1 SGDLS and CDR2 YYNGEE. Amplification of TCR beta CDR3 regions used RNA as the template. HTBI primers were the set used in a first-round RT-PCR of the TCR CDR3. TCRdb analysed the multiplex PCR reads with MiXCR anew, one entry per CDR3 protein. This table holds over 500,000 distinct CDR3 sequences, about a sixth found once. Ophthalmopathy cases scored 3 or more on the Clinical Activity Score and 4 or more on NOSPECS grade, with duration below 3 months. Clinical symptoms, serum thyroxine and TRAb, thyroid ultrasound and orbital computed tomography together formed the diagnostic basis. General observations from the study: The blood repertoire included most of the expanded thyroid clonotypes above 0.001. Model predictions of ophthalmopathy came a median approximately 6 months before onset.

The sample was blood. This sequence originates from a woman under 30 with Graves' ophthalmopathy. The chain has TRBV9 and TRBJ1-2; no definite D call. The CDR3 is CASSVSWTEVGGYTF. DNA for the CDR3: TGTGCCAGCAGCGTATCCTGGACGGAGGTAGGGGGCTACACCTTC.